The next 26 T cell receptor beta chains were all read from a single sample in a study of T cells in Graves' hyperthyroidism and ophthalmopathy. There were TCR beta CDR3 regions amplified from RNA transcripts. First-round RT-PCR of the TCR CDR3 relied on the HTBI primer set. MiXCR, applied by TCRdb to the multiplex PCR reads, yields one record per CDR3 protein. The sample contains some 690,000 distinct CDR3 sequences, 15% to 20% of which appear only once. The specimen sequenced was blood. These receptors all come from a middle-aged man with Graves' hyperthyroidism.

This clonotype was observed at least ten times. The CDR3: CASSLLAEETQYF. The DNA of the CDR3 is TGTGCCAGCTCACTGCTAGCTGAGGAGACCCAGTACTTC. The V call is TRBV18, the J call TRBJ2-5; weak D call: TRBD2 (5 bases). The V and J ends lost 4 bases and 5 bases respectively, with 11 bases between them. Looked up from germline, CDR1 is KGHSH and CDR2 is LQKENI. This CDR3 is 13 amino acids long. Supplemented by reference TRBV18 and TRBJ2-5, the full variable domain reads NAGVMQNPRHLVRRRGQEARLRCSPMKGHSHVYWYRQLPEEGLKFMVYLQKENIIDESGMPKERFSAEFPKEGPSILRIQQVVRGDSAAYFCASSLLAEETQYFGPGTRLLVL.

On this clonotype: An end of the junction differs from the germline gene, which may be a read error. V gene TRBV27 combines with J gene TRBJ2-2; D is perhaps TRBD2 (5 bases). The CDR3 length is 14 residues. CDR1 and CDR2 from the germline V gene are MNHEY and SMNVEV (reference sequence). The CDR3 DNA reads TGTGCCAGCCGGGCTCTCGAAGCCACCGGGGAACTGTTTTTT. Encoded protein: CASRALEATGELFF.

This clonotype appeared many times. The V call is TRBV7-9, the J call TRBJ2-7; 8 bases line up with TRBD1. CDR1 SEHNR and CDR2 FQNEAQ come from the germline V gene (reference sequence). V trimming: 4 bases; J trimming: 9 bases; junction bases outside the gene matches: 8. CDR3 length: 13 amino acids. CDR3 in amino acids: CASSSPGQGLQYF. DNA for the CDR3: TGTGCCAGCAGCTCGCCCGGACAGGGCTTGCAGTACTTC.

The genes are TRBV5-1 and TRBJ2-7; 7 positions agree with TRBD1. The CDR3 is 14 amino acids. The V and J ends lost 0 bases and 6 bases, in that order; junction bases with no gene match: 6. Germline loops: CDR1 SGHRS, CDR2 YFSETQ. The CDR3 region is CASSLGQGISEQYF. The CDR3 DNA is TGCGCCAGCAGCTTGGGACAGGGTATTTCCGAGCAGTACTTC.

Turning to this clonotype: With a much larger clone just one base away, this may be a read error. CDR3 nucleotide sequence: TGTGCCAGCAGTTCCCCCCCTGTTTGGGCAAATGGCTACGCCTTC. Its translation: CASSSPPVWANGYAF. The rearrangement links TRBV27 to TRBJ1-2, with D unclear. The CDR3 length is 15 residues. Germline CDR1 MNHEY, CDR2 SMNVEV (reference sequence).

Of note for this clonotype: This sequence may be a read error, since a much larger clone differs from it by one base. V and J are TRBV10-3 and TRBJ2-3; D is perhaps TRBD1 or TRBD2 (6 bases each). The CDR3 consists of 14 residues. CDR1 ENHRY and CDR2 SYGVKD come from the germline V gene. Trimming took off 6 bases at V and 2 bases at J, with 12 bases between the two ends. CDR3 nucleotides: TGTGCCATCAGCTCTGGGGGGCCCACAGATACGCAGTATTTT. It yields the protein CAISSGGPTDTQYF.

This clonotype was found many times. For the CDR3, the DNA is TGCGCCAGCAGCATCGCCCCCGGGTTCAGGGCTTCCTACAATGAGCAGTTCTTC. Protein product: CASSIAPGFRASYNEQFF. The V call is TRBV5-1, the J call TRBJ2-1, with D perhaps TRBD1 (5 bases). The CDR3 is made up of 18 amino acids. CDR1 is SGHRS, CDR2 YFSETQ, per germline. The germline V and J ends were trimmed by 4 bases and 1 base, with 21 bases remaining between them.

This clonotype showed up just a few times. The CDR3 here is CASSGQGDDYGYTF. In DNA, the CDR3 is TGTGCCAGCAGCGGACAGGGAGATGACTATGGCTACACCTTC. V usage is TRBV2 and J usage is TRBJ1-2; the match to TRBD1 covers 8 bases. This CDR3 spans 14 amino acids. The germline gives CDR1 SNHLY, CDR2 FYNNEI. J lost 3 bases, V lost 6 bases, and 6 bases had no gene match.

The CDR3 here is CASSIEEWAATTNEKLFF. For the CDR3, the DNA is TGTGCCAGTAGTATAGAGGAGTGGGCAGCAACAACTAATGAAAAACTGTTTTTT. The chain uses TRBV19 and TRBJ1-4; no firm D call. Germline values: CDR1 LNHDA, CDR2 SQIVND (reference sequence). With 0 bases removed from V and 0 bases from J, the gap between germline ends came to 14 bases. CDR3 length: 18 amino acids.

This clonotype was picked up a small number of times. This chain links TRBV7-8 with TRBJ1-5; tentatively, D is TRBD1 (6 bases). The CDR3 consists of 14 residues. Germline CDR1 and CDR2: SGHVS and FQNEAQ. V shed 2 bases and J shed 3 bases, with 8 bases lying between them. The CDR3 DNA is TGTGCCAGCAGCTTACCGGGACACAATCAGCCCCAGCATTTT. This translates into CASSLPGHNQPQHF.

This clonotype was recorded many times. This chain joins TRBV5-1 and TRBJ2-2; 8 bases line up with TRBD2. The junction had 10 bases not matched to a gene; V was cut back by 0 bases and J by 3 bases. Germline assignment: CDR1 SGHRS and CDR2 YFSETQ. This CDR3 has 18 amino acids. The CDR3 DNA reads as TGCGCCAGCAGCTTGGCCGGGAGGGGTCTAGCGGACACCGGGGAGCTGTTTTTT. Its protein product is CASSLAGRGLADTGELFF.

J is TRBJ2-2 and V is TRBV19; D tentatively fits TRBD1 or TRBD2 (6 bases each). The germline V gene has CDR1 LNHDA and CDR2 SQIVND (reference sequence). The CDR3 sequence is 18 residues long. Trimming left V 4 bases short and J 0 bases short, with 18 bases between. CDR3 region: CASSSPPGGYANTGELFF. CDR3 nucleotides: TGTGCCAGTAGTAGCCCCCCCGGGGGCTACGCGAACACCGGGGAGCTGTTTTTT.

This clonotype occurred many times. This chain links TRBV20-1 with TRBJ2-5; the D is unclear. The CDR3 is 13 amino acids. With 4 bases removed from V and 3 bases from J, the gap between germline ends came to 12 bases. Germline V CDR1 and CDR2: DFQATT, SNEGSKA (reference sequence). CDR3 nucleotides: TGCAGTGCTACATTTCGGTCCGAAGAGACCCAGTACTTC. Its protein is CSATFRSEETQYF.

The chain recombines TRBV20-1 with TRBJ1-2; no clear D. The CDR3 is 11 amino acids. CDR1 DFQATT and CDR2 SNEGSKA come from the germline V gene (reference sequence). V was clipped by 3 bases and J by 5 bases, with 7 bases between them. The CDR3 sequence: CSARTAYGYTF. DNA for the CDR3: TGCAGTGCTAGGACGGCGTATGGCTACACCTTC.

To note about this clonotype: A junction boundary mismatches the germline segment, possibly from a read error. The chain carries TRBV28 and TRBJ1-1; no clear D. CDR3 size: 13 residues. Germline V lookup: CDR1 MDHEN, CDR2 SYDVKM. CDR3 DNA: TGTGCCAGCAGTTTATTTGGAAACACTGAAGCTCTCTTT. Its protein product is CASSLFGNTEALF.

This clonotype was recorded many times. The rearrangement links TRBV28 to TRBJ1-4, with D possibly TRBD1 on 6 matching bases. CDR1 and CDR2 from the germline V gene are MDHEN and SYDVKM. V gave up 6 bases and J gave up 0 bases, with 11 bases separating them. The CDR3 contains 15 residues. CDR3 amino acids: CASRSQGATNEKLFF. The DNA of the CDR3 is TGTGCCAGCAGATCACAGGGAGCAACTAATGAAAAACTGTTTTTT.

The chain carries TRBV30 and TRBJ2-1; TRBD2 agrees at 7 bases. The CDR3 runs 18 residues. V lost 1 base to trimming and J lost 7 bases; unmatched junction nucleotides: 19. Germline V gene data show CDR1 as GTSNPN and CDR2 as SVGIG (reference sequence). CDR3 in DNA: TGTGCCTGGAGTGGGGGATTCCCACGGCGGGAGATAGTAAATGAGCAGTTCTTC. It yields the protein CAWSGGFPRREIVNEQFF. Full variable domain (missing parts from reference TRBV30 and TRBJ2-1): SQTIHQWPATLVQPVGSPLSLECTVEGTSNPNLYWYRQAAGRGLQLLFYSVGIGQISSEVPQNLSASRPQDRQFILSSKKLLLSDSGFYLCAWSGGFPRREIVNEQFFGPGTRLTVL.

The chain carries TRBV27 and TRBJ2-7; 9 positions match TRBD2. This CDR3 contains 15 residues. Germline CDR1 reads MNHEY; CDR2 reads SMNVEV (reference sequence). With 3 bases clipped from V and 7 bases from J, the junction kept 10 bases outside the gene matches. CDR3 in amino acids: CASSFEAGGNGEQYF. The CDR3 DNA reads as TGTGCCAGCAGTTTCGAGGCGGGAGGGAATGGGGAGCAGTACTTC.

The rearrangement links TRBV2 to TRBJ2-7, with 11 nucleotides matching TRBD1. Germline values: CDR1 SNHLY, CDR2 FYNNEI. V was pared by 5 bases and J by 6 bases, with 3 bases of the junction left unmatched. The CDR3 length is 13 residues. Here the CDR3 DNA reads TGTGCCAGCAGTCGGGACAGGGGGATCGAGCAGTACTTC. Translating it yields CASSRDRGIEQYF. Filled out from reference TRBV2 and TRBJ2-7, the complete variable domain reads EPEVTQTPSHQVTQMGQEVILRCVPISNHLYFYWYRQILGQKVEFLVSFYNNEISEKSEIFDDQFSVERPDGSNFTLKIRSTKLEDSAMYFCASSRDRGIEQYFGPGTRLTVT.

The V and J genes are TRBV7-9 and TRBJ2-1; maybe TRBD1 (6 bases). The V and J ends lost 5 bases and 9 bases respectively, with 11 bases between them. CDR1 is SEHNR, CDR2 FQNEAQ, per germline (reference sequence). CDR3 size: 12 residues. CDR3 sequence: CASSPQGTEQFF. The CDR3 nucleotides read TGTGCCAGCAGCCCACAGGGAACTGAGCAGTTCTTC.

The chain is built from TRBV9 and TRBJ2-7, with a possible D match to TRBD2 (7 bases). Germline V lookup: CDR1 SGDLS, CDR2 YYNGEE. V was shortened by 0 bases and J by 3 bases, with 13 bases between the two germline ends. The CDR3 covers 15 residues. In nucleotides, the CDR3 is TGTGCCAGCAGCGTAGTAGGGGGGGCAGGCTACGAGCAGTACTTC. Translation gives CASSVVGGAGYEQYF.

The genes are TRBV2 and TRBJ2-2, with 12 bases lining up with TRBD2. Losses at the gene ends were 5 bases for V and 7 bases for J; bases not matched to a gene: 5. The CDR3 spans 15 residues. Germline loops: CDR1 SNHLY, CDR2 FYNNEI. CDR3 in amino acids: CASSRLAGVDGELFF. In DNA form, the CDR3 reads TGTGCCAGCAGTCGACTAGCGGGAGTTGACGGGGAGCTGTTTTTT.

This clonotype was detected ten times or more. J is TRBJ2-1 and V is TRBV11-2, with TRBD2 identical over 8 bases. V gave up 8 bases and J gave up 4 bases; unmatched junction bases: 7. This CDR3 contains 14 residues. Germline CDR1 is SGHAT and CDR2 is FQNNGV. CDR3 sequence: CASSRGGAYNEQFF. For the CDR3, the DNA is TGTGCCAGCTCCCGGGGGGGGGCTTACAATGAGCAGTTCTTC.

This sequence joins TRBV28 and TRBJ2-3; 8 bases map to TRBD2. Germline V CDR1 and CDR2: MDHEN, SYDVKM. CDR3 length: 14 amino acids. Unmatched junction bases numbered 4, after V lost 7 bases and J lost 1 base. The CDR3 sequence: CASIDGRGTDTQYF. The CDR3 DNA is TGTGCCAGCATTGACGGGAGGGGCACAGATACGCAGTATTTT.

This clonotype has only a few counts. The CDR3: CASSWGLTGANVLTF. CDR3 DNA: TGTGCCAGCAGCTGGGGACTGACTGGGGCCAACGTCCTGACTTTC. V gene TRBV5-8 combines with J gene TRBJ2-6; tentatively, D is TRBD2 (6 bases). This CDR3 comprises 15 residues. V was cut by 3 bases and J by 2 bases, with 9 bases left in between. Looked up from germline, CDR1 is SGHTS and CDR2 is YDEGEE.

CDR3 nucleotides: TGTGCCAGTAGTCCCCGTGCTAGCGGGAGAGCGAATGAGCAGTTCTTC. It specifies CASSPRASGRANEQFF. The J gene is TRBJ2-1, the V gene TRBV19, with 10 nucleotides matching TRBD2. CDR1 is LNHDA, CDR2 SQIVND, per germline (reference sequence). CDR3 length equals 16 residues. The V segment lost 5 bases and the J segment 7 bases; nucleotides outside the gene matches: 11.